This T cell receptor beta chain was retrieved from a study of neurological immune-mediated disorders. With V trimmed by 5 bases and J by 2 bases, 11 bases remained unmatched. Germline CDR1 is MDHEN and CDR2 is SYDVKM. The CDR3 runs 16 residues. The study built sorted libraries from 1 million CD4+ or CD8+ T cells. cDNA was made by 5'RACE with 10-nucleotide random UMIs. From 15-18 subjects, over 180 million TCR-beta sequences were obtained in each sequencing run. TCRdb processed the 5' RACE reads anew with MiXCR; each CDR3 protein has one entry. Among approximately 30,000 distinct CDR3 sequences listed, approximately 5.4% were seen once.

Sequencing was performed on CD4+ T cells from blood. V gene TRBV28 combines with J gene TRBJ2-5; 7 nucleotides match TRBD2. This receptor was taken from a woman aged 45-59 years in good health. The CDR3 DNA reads TGTGCCAGCAGTATTCCCGTAACTAGCGCTCAAGAGACCCAGTACTTC. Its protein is CASSIPVTSAQETQYF.